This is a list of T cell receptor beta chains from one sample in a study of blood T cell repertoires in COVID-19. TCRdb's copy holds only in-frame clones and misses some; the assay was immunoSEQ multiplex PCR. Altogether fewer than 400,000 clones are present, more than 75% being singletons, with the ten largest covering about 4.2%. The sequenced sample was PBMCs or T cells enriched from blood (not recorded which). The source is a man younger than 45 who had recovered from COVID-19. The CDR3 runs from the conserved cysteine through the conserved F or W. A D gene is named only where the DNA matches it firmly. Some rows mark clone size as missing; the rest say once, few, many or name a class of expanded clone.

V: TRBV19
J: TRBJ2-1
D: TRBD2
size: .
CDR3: CASSIGGGYNEQFF
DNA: TGTGCCAGTAGTATCGGGGGGGGTTACAATGAGCAGTTCTTC

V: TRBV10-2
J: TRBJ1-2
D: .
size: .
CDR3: CASKLIRVNYGYTF
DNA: TGCGCCAGCAAGTTGATCAGGGTTAACTATGGCTACACCTTC

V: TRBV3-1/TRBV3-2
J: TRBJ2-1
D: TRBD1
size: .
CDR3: CASSQVGQGANEQFF
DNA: TGTGCCAGCAGCCAAGTGGGACAGGGGGCCAACGAGCAGTTCTTC

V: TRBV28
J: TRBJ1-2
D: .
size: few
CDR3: CASSLYRVNYGYTF
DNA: TGTGCCAGCAGTTTATACAGGGTCAACTATGGCTACACCTTC

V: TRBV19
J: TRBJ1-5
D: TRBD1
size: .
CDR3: CASSIDLWGQGRQPQHF
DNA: TGTGCCAGTAGTATAGATCTATGGGGACAGGGCCGGCAGCCCCAGCATTTT

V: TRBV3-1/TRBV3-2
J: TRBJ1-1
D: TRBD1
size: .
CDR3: CASSLRQGRQQAFF
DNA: TGTGCCAGCAGCCTTCGACAGGGTCGCCAACAGGCTTTCTTT

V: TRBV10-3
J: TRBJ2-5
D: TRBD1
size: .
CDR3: CAISESGRGETQYF
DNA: TGTGCCATCAGTGAGTCGGGCAGGGGGGAGACCCAGTACTTC

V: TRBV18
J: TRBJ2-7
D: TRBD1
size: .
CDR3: CASSPGQGHSYEQYF
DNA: TGTGCCAGCTCTCCCGGACAGGGCCACTCCTACGAGCAGTACTTC

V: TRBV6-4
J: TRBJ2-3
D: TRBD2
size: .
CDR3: CASSSGIPTDTQYF
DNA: TGTGCCAGCAGTAGCGGGATCCCCACGGATACGCAGTATTTT

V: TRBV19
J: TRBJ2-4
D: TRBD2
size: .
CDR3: CASSIVSGGGKNIQYF
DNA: TGTGCCAGTAGTATAGTTTCGGGAGGTGGCAAAAACATTCAGTACTTC

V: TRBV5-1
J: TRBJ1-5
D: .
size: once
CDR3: CASSLAGDQPQHF
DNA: TGCGCCAGCAGCTTGGCGGGGGATCAGCCCCAGCATTTT

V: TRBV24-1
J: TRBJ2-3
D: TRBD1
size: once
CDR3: CATSVGQGSTDTQYF
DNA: TGTGCCACCAGTGTAGGACAGGGAAGCACAGATACGCAGTATTTT

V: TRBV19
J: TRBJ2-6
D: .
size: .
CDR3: CASSMGNWANVLTF
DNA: TGTGCCAGTAGTATGGGCAATTGGGCCAACGTCCTGACTTTC

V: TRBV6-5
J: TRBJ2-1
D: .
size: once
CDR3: CASTNLGQGGDEQFF
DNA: TGTGCCAGCACCAACCTAGGACAGGGAGGGGATGAGCAGTTCTTC

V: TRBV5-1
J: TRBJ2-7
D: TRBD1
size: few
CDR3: CASRGRGREQYF
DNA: TGCGCCAGCCGGGGCAGGGGGCGAGAGCAGTACTTC

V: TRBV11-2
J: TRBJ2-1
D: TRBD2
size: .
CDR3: CASSTVAGVLSYNEQFF
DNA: TGTGCCAGCAGCACCGTAGCGGGGGTACTCTCCTACAATGAGCAGTTCTTC

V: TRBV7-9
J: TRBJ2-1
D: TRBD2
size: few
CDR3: CASSLIPSGRDTSNEQFF
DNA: TGTGCCAGCAGCTTGATCCCTAGCGGGAGGGACACCTCAAATGAGCAGTTCTTC

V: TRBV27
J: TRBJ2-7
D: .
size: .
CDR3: CASSLLSLSSYEQYF
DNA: TGTGCCAGCAGTTTACTCTCCTTGAGCTCCTACGAGCAGTACTTC

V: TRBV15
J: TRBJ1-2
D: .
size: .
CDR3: CATSRGRQGDGYTF
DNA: TGTGCCACCAGCAGAGGACGGCAGGGCGATGGCTACACCTTC

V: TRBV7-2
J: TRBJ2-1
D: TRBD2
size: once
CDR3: CASSRKWTSGYNEQFF
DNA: TGTGCCAGCAGCCGTAAATGGACTAGCGGGTACAATGAGCAGTTCTTC

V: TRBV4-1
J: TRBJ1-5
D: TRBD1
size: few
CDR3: CASSQGAVRGPQPQHF
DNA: TGCGCCAGCAGCCAAGGGGCCGTCAGGGGGCCTCAGCCCCAGCATTTT

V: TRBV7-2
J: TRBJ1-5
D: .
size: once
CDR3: CASSLRQPYSNQPQHF
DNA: TGTGCCAGCAGCTTACGACAGCCTTATAGCAATCAGCCCCAGCATTTT

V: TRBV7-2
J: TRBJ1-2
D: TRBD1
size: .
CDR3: CASSSFRTGRDGYTF
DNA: TGTGCCAGCAGCTCCTTTAGGACAGGGCGGGATGGCTACACCTTC

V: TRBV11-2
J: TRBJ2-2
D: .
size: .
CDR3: CASSLTGTPNTGELFF
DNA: TGTGCCAGCAGCCTCACCGGGACACCCAACACCGGGGAGCTGTTTTTT

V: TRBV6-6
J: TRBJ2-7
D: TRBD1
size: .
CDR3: CASSSRDRQYF
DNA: TGTGCCAGCAGCTCCCGGGACAGGCAGTACTTC

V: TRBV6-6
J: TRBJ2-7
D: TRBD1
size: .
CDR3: CASSWTGTGYYEQYF
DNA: TGTGCCAGCAGTTGGACCGGGACAGGGTACTACGAGCAGTACTTC

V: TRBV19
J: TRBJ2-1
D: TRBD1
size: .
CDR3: CASRGQGNNEQFF
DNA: TGTGCCAGTAGGGGACAGGGGAACAATGAGCAGTTCTTC

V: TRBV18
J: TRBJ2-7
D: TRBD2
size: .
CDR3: CASSPAAGAYEQYF
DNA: TGTGCCAGCTCACCAGCTGCGGGAGCCTACGAGCAGTACTTC

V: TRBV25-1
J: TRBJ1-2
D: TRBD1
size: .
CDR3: CASRGQGDYGYTF
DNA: TGTGCCAGCAGAGGACAGGGCGACTATGGCTACACCTTC

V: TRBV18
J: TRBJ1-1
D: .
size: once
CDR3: CASSPTAGADHEAFF
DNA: TGTGCCAGCTCACCTACCGCGGGCGCAGACCACGAAGCTTTCTTT

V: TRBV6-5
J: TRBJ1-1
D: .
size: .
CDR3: CASIDSGGNTEAFF
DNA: TGTGCCAGCATCGACAGCGGGGGGAACACTGAAGCTTTCTTT

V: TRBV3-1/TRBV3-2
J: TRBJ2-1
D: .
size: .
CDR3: CASSPRAVPNEQFF
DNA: TGTGCCAGCAGCCCGAGGGCCGTACCGAATGAGCAGTTCTTC

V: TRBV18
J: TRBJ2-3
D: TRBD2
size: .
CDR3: CASSATSGTDTQYF
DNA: TGTGCCAGCTCAGCGACTAGCGGCACAGATACGCAGTATTTT

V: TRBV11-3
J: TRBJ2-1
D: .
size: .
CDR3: CASSLVPSGNEQFF
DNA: TGTGCCAGCAGCTTGGTGCCATCGGGCAATGAGCAGTTCTTC

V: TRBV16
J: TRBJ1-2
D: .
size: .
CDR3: CASSQGLRLYGYTF
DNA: TGTGCCAGCAGCCAAGGGTTGAGACTCTATGGCTACACCTTC

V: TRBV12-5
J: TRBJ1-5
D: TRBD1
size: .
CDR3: CASGLALRDRDPSNQPQHF
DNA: TGTGCTAGTGGTTTGGCCCTCCGGGACAGGGACCCTAGCAATCAGCCCCAGCATTTT

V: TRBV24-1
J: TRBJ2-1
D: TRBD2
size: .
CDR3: CATSDEREGPFF
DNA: TGTGCCACCAGTGATGAGCGGGAGGGCCCTTTCTTC

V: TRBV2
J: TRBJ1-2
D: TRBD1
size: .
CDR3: CASGTESNYGYTF
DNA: TGTGCCAGTGGGACAGAGTCTAACTATGGCTACACCTTC

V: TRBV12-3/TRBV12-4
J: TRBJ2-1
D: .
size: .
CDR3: CASSFRNEQFF
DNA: TGTGCCAGCAGTTTCCGGAATGAGCAGTTCTTC

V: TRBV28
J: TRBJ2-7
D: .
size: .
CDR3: CASRIQITAYEQYF
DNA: TGTGCCAGCAGAATCCAAATTACAGCCTACGAGCAGTACTTC

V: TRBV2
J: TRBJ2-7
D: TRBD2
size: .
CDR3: CASSEKAGGPYEQYF
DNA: TGTGCCAGCAGTGAGAAAGCGGGGGGACCCTACGAGCAGTACTTC

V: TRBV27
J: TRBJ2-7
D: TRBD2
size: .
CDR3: CASSYSGGPLYEQYF
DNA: TGTGCCAGCAGTTATAGCGGGGGACCTCTCTACGAGCAGTACTTC

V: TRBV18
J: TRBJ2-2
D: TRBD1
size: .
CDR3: CASSPEGQGGTGELFF
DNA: TGTGCCAGCTCACCGGAAGGACAGGGCGGAACCGGGGAGCTGTTTTTT

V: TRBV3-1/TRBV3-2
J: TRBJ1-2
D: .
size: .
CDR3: CASSLKQGFGGYTF
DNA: TGTGCCAGCAGCTTAAAACAGGGTTTTGGCGGCTACACCTTC

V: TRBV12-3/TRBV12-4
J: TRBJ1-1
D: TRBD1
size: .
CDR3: CASEGDRVEAFF
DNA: TGTGCAAGCGAGGGGGACAGGGTTGAAGCTTTCTTT

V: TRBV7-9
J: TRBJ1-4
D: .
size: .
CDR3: CASSLGRTASYEKLFF
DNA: TGTGCCAGCAGCTTAGGGCGGACAGCCAGTTATGAAAAACTGTTTTTT

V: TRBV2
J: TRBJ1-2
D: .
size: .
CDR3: CASSEAQGTKGGYTF
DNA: TGTGCCAGCAGTGAAGCACAGGGAACGAAGGGTGGCTACACCTTC

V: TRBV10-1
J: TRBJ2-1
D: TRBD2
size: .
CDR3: CASSDRRGANEQFF
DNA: TGCGCCAGCAGTGACCGGCGGGGGGCCAATGAGCAGTTCTTC

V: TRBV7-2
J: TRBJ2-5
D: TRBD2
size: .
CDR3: CASSLGLGGEETQYF
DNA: TGTGCCAGCAGCTTAGGACTCGGGGGGGAAGAGACCCAGTACTTC

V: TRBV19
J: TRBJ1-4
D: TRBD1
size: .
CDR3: CASSRGTANEKLFF
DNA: TGTGCCAGTAGTAGGGGGACAGCTAATGAAAAACTGTTTTTT

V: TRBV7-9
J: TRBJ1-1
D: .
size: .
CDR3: CASSLGLTEAFF
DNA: TGTGCCAGCAGCTTAGGTCTCACTGAAGCTTTCTTT

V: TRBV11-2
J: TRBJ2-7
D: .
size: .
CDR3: CASSLDFGSEQYF
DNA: TGTGCCAGCAGCTTAGATTTCGGTAGCGAGCAGTACTTC

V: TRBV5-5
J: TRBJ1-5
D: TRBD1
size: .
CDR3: CASSSGQVSNQPQHF
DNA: TGTGCCAGCAGCTCAGGACAGGTATCCAATCAGCCCCAGCATTTT

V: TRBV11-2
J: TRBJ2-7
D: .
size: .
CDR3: CASSPPVVSTGEQYF
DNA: TGTGCCAGCAGCCCCCCCGTAGTGTCGACGGGGGAGCAGTACTTC

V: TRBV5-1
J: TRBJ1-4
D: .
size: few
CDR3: CASTRTGGATNEKLFF
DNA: TGCGCCAGCACCCGGACGGGGGGAGCAACTAATGAAAAACTGTTTTTT